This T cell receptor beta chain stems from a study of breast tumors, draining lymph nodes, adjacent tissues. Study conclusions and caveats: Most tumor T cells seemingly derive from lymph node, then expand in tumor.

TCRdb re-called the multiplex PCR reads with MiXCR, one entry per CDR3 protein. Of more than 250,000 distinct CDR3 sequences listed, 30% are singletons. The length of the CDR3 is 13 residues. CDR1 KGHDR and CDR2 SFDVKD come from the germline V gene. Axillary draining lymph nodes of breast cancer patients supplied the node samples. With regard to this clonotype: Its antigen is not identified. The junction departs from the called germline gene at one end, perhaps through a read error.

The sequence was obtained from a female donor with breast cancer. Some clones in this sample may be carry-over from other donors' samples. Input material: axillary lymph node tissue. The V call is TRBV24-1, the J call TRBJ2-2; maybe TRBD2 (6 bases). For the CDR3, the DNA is TGTGCCACCAGTGATATGACTCCCGGGGGGCTGTTTTTT. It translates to CATSDMTPGGLFF.